Below are 31 T cell receptor beta chains sequenced from a single sample in a study of shared clonotypes between healthy human individuals. Produced via immunoSEQ multiplex PCR; TCRdb's table is partial and in-frame only. The repertoire consists of about 480,000 clones, with roughly 85% occurring once and the leading ten covering around 12%. The specimen was PBMCs. All receptors derive from a woman in her thirties or forties in good health. Some clones in this sample may be carry-over from other donors' samples.

The gene calls are TRBV9 and TRBJ2-6, with D tentatively TRBD2 (5 bases). The V and J ends lost 3 bases and 2 bases respectively, with 12 bases between them. CDR3 length: 16 residues. Germline-derived CDR1 and CDR2 are SGDLS and YYNGEE. The CDR3 here is CASSAVGGTGANVLTF. The CDR3 DNA sequence: TGTGCCAGCAGCGCCGTTGGAGGTACTGGGGCCAACGTCCTGACTTTC. The variable domain in full, with the rest retrieved from reference TRBV9 and TRBJ2-6, is DSGVTQTPKHLITATGQRVTLRCSPRSGDLSVYWYQQSLDQGLQFLIQYYNGEERAKGNILERFSAQQFPDLHSELNLSSLELGDSALYFCASSAVGGTGANVLTFGAGSRLTVL.

The rearrangement uses TRBV6-1 and TRBJ1-2; D is perhaps TRBD1 (6 bases). CDR1 MNHNS and CDR2 SASEGT come from the germline V gene. Trimming removed 1 base at V and 4 bases at J, with 13 bases between. The CDR3 has 15 amino acids. CDR3 sequence reads: CASSEGAGGSYGYTF. The CDR3 bases are TGTGCCAGCAGTGAAGGGGCGGGGGGCAGCTATGGCTACACCTTC.

This chain joins TRBV7-2 and TRBJ1-2, with 8 bases lining up with TRBD1. V shed 5 bases and J 4 bases; nucleotides not matched to a gene: 6. Germline V gene data show CDR1 as SGHTA and CDR2 as FQGNSA. This CDR3 is built from 14 residues. Written as DNA, the CDR3 is TGTGCCAGCAGCCCACAGGGGGAGCCCTATGGCTACACCTTC. This gives the protein CASSPQGEPYGYTF.

CDR3 protein: CASSQDETQGREQYF. CDR3 bases: TGCGCCAGCAGCCAAGACGAGACTCAGGGACGAGAGCAGTACTTC. The V gene is TRBV4-3, the J gene TRBJ2-7; D is tentatively TRBD1 or TRBD2 (5 bases each). Germline CDR1 reads LGHNA; CDR2 reads YSLEER. This CDR3 has 15 residues. With 0 bases removed from V and 7 bases from J, the gap between germline ends came to 16 bases.

The J gene is TRBJ2-3, the V gene TRBV5-4; D is unclear. V lost 4 bases to trimming and J lost 0 bases, with 9 bases between them. The germline V gene encodes CDR1 SGHNT and CDR2 YYREEE (reference sequence). The CDR3 extends over 14 amino acids. CDR3 region: CASSLGLSTDTQYF. The CDR3 region has the DNA TGTGCCAGCAGCCTCGGGCTGAGCACAGATACGCAGTATTTT.

The genes are TRBV18 and TRBJ1-1; TRBD1 aligns across 7 bases. The germline V gene has CDR1 KGHSH and CDR2 LQKENI. This CDR3 has 14 amino acids. V was pared by 6 bases and J by 1 base, with 5 bases of the junction left unmatched. CDR3 bases: TGTGCCAGCTCCCGGGGACAGCCGAACACTGAAGCTTTCTTT. It yields the protein CASSRGQPNTEAFF.

This clone was seen only a few times. This rearrangement joins TRBV15 to TRBJ1-1; D gene unclear. The germline V and J ends were trimmed by 0 bases and 5 bases, with 7 bases remaining between them. The CDR3 length is 13 residues. The germline V gene has CDR1 LNHNV and CDR2 YYDKDF (reference sequence). DNA of the CDR3: TGTGCCACCAGCAGAGACGGGGTAACTGAAGCTTTCTTT. Residues: CATSRDGVTEAFF.

This sequence joins TRBV2 and TRBJ2-1; 14 bases are a match to TRBD2. This CDR3 spans 15 amino acids. Germline V gives CDR1 SNHLY, CDR2 FYNNEI. V was pared by 10 bases and J by 10 bases, with 12 bases of the junction left unmatched. CDR3 residues: CATHTGTSGSGEQFF. The CDR3 coding sequence is TGTGCCACCCACACCGGGACTAGCGGGAGCGGGGAGCAGTTCTTC.

This sequence joins TRBV28 and TRBJ2-3; weak D call: TRBD1 (8 bases). Germline V gives CDR1 MDHEN, CDR2 SYDVKM. The CDR3 length is 16 residues. V lost 5 bases and J 5 bases, leaving 20 bases between the germline ends. CDR3 sequence: CASSLRQGSGGDTQYF. The CDR3 nucleotides read TGTGCCAGCAGTCTTAGACAGGGGTCGGGGGGAGATACGCAGTATTTT.

Only a few counts were recorded for this clone. The chain has TRBV30 and TRBJ2-1; tentative D call: TRBD2 (6 bases). Looked up from germline, CDR1 is GTSNPN and CDR2 is SVGIG (reference sequence). This CDR3 contains 15 residues. The germline V and J ends were trimmed by 1 base and 1 base, with 11 bases remaining between them. The CDR3: CAWSDSGVSYNEQFF. In DNA form, the CDR3 reads TGTGCCTGGAGTGACTCGGGAGTGTCCTACAATGAGCAGTTCTTC.

The genes are TRBV4-2 and TRBJ2-1; 8 bases fit TRBD2. The CDR3 covers 17 residues. Germline CDR1 is LGHNA and CDR2 is YNFKEQ. The trim removed 0 bases at V and 2 bases at J, leaving 6 bases unmatched. CDR3 residues: CASSQDDLAGTYNEQFF. DNA for the CDR3: TGTGCCAGCAGCCAAGATGACCTAGCGGGTACCTACAATGAGCAGTTCTTC.

This chain uses TRBV4-3 with TRBJ2-7, with 7 bases aligning to TRBD2. Trimming took 1 base from V and 1 from J; bases not matched to a gene: 4. This CDR3 has 15 residues. Germline V gene data show CDR1 as LGHNA and CDR2 as YSLEER. Here the CDR3 reads CASSQGWEGSYEQYF. The DNA for the CDR3 is TGCGCCAGCAGCCAAGGGTGGGAGGGTTCCTACGAGCAGTACTTC.

This clone was found once. The rearrangement joins TRBV11-1 to TRBJ2-7; D perhaps matches TRBD2 (6 bases). This CDR3 spans 15 amino acids. Trimming left V 4 bases short and J 3 bases short, with 16 bases between. Germline V gene lookup returns CDR1 SGHAT and CDR2 FQDESV (reference sequence). The DNA for the CDR3 is TGTGCCAGCAGCTCGTTAGCAGGAGGGGTCTACGAGCAGTACTTC. It specifies CASSSLAGGVYEQYF. Drawing the rest from reference TRBV11-1 and TRBJ2-7, the complete variable domain is EAEVAQSPRYKITEKSQAVAFWCDPISGHATLYWYRQILGQGPELLVQFQDESVVDDSQLPKDRFSAERLKGVDSTLKIQPAELGDSAMYLCASSSLAGGVYEQYFGPGTRLTVT.

The gene calls are TRBV5-6 and TRBJ2-1; TRBD2 matches 9 bases. Germline V gene data show CDR1 as SGHDT and CDR2 as YYEEEE. With 6 bases clipped from V and 6 bases from J, the junction kept 10 bases outside the gene matches. This CDR3 is built from 15 residues. As DNA, the CDR3 is TGTGCCAGCATTTTCGGACTAGCGAATCCCAATGAGCAGTTCTTC. Translation: CASIFGLANPNEQFF.

This chain uses TRBV27 with TRBJ1-2; D unclear. Per the germline V gene, CDR1 is MNHEY and CDR2 is SMNVEV (reference sequence). The CDR3 is made up of 13 amino acids. The V and J ends lost 6 bases and 4 bases respectively, with 12 bases between them. This CDR3 reads CASSQYAGYGYTF. The CDR3 DNA follows: TGTGCCAGCAGCCAATACGCAGGCTATGGCTACACCTTC.

A few counts support this clone. The rearrangement uses TRBV9 and TRBJ2-1; TRBD2 aligns across 9 bases. The junction had 9 bases not matched to a gene; V was cut back by 4 bases and J by 7 bases. CDR1 and CDR2 from the germline V gene are SGDLS and YYNGEE. This CDR3 has 15 amino acids. The CDR3 sequence is CASSSLAGRRNEQFF. CDR3 sequence (DNA): TGTGCCAGCAGCTCTCTAGCGGGAAGGAGGAATGAGCAGTTCTTC. The full variable domain, rest sourced from reference TRBV9 and TRBJ2-1, is DSGVTQTPKHLITATGQRVTLRCSPRSGDLSVYWYQQSLDQGLQFLIQYYNGEERAKGNILERFSAQQFPDLHSELNLSSLELGDSALYFCASSSLAGRRNEQFFGPGTRLTVL.

The chain is built from TRBV5-1 and TRBJ2-3; the match to TRBD2 covers 8 bases. Per the germline V gene, CDR1 is SGHRS and CDR2 is YFSETQ. The CDR3 covers 16 residues. V shed 0 bases and J 7 bases; nucleotides not matched to a gene: 10. CDR3 residues: CASSLATGGPSNTQYF. CDR3 sequence (DNA): TGCGCCAGCAGCTTGGCAACGGGAGGGCCCTCTAATACGCAGTATTTT.

This clone has only one observation. CDR3 sequence (DNA): TGTGCCAGCAGTGAAGAACGGCGTGAGCAGTTCTTC. It translates to CASSEERREQFF. The rearrangement uses TRBV2 and TRBJ2-1; D is unresolved. The CDR3 is 12 amino acids. The V end lost 1 base, the J end lost 9 bases, and 7 bases lay between the germline ends. Germline CDR1 reads SNHLY; CDR2 reads FYNNEI.

This clone was detected ten times or more. Other nucleotide sequences from this sample produce the same CDR3. The gene calls are TRBV29-1 and TRBJ1-2; the D gene is possibly TRBD1 (5 bases). Germline CDR1 reads SQVTM; CDR2 reads ANQGSEA. CDR3 size: 12 residues. V lost 4 bases to trimming and J lost 2 bases, with 8 bases between them. In DNA, the CDR3 is TGCAGCGTTGGGACATCAAACTATGGCTACACCTTC. This encodes CSVGTSNYGYTF. Filled out from reference TRBV29-1 and TRBJ1-2, the complete variable domain reads SAVISQKPSRDICQRGTSLTIQCQVDSQVTMMFWYRQQPGQSLTLIATANQGSEATYESGFVIDKFPISRPNLTFSTLTVSNMSPEDSSIYLCSVGTSNYGYTFGSGTRLTVV.

The V call is TRBV7-3, the J call TRBJ2-7; D may match TRBD1 or TRBD2 (5 bases each). V was clipped by 5 bases and J by 1 base, with 12 bases between them. Germline CDR1 SGHTA, CDR2 FQGTGA. This CDR3 comprises 14 residues. CDR3 bases: TGTGCCAGCAGCGCAGGGCGCGGGTCCTACGAGCAGTACTTC. Amino acid sequence: CASSAGRGSYEQYF.

V gene TRBV2 combines with J gene TRBJ2-1; D is uncertain. The CDR3 has 14 amino acids. The germline gives CDR1 SNHLY, CDR2 FYNNEI. V was shortened by 8 bases and J by 5 bases, with 16 bases between the two germline ends. CDR3: CASGSISRDNEQFF. In DNA, the CDR3 is TGTGCCAGCGGTTCAATATCTCGAGACAATGAGCAGTTCTTC.

The chain links TRBV18 to TRBJ2-1, with D possibly matching TRBD1 (6 bases). V lost 1 base and J lost 7, with 14 bases in between. Germline CDR1 reads KGHSH; CDR2 reads LQKENI. CDR3 length equals 15 residues. CDR3 region: CASSPRQQGGNEQFF. Here the CDR3 DNA reads TGTGCCAGCTCACCACGACAACAGGGCGGGAATGAGCAGTTCTTC.

This clone occurred many times. This rearrangement joins TRBV2 to TRBJ2-1; unclear D gene. This CDR3 is 11 amino acids long. V was pared by 7 bases and J by 5 bases, with 6 bases between. The germline CDR1 and CDR2 sequences are SNHLY and FYNNEI. The CDR3 reads CASKQNNEQFF. CDR3 coding DNA: TGTGCCAGCAAACAGAACAATGAGCAGTTCTTC.

The chain carries TRBV4-1 and TRBJ2-7; 7 positions match TRBD1. The CDR3 is made up of 15 amino acids. The V segment lost 1 base and the J segment 4 bases; nucleotides outside the gene matches: 7. Germline CDR1 MGHRA, CDR2 YSYEKL. This chain's CDR3 is CASSQGGTEGYEQYF. In DNA, the CDR3 is TGCGCCAGCAGCCAAGGGGGGACAGAGGGTTACGAGCAGTACTTC.

The chain combines TRBV27 with TRBJ2-1; 8 nucleotides align to TRBD1. CDR3 size: 13 residues. Trimming at V came to 5 bases and at J to 7 bases, leaving 4 bases not matched to a gene. Germline loops: CDR1 MNHEY, CDR2 SMNVEV (reference sequence). CDR3 nucleotide sequence: TGTGCCAGCAGTCCGGACAGGGCGAATGAGCAGTTCTTC. Protein: CASSPDRANEQFF.

The chain couples TRBV7-4 to TRBJ2-1; 8 bases match TRBD2. The CDR3 spans 16 residues. The germline V gene encodes CDR1 SGHVT and CDR2 SQSDAQ. Trimming took 1 base from V and 0 from J; bases not matched to a gene: 2. The CDR3 protein is CASSLGGTSSYNEQFF. The CDR3 DNA reads TGTGCCAGCAGCTTAGGGGGGACTAGCTCCTACAATGAGCAGTTCTTC. The whole variable domain, remainder taken from reference TRBV7-4 and TRBJ2-1, is GAGVSQSPRYKVAKRGRDVALRCDSISGHVTLYWYRQTLGQGSEVLTYSQSDAQRDKSGRPSGRFSAERPERSVSTLKIQRTEQGDSAVYLCASSLGGTSSYNEQFFGPGTRLTVL.

This clone came up once. The V gene is TRBV14, the J gene TRBJ2-7, with 12 bases fitting TRBD2. V shed 0 bases, J shed 7 bases, and the junction held 4 bases outside the gene matches. The V gene's germline CDR1 is SGHDN and CDR2 FVKESK. The CDR3 totals 15 residues. The CDR3 region has the DNA TGTGCCAGCAGCCAAGACACTAGCGGGAGGAGGGAGCAGTACTTC. This codes for CASSQDTSGRREQYF.

The chain combines TRBV30 with TRBJ1-6, with D unresolved. The germline gives CDR1 GTSNPN, CDR2 SVGIG (reference sequence). The CDR3 totals 14 residues. V lost 6 bases and J 9 bases, leaving 18 bases between the germline ends. CDR3 amino acids: CACTQSSRGSPLHF. The DNA of the CDR3 is TGTGCCTGTACCCAGTCCTCCCGGGGTTCACCCCTCCACTTT.

This clone was recorded a few times. The sample contains more than one DNA sequence encoding this CDR3. For the CDR3, the DNA is TGTGCCAGCTCACCAATCCAGACAGGGGGCGATAGCAATCAGCCCCAGCATTTT. Translation: CASSPIQTGGDSNQPQHF. V and J are TRBV18 and TRBJ1-5; TRBD1 matches 10 bases. Trimming removed 2 bases from V and 0 bases from J; junction bases left unmatched: 7. The germline V gene has CDR1 KGHSH and CDR2 LQKENI. The CDR3 covers 18 residues.

The rearrangement links TRBV7-3 to TRBJ2-2; D is perhaps TRBD1 (6 bases). The CDR3 runs 15 residues. The V gene lost 7 bases and the J gene lost 5 bases, with 17 bases spanning the gap. In germline, CDR1 is SGHTA, CDR2 FQGTGA. The CDR3 DNA is TGTGCCAGCAAAGCCCTGGCAGGGACAACCGGGGAGCTGTTTTTT. This gives the protein CASKALAGTTGELFF. Full variable domain (missing parts from reference TRBV7-3 and TRBJ2-2): GAGVSQTPSNKVTEKGKYVELRCDPISGHTALYWYRQSLGQGPEFLIYFQGTGAADDSGLPNDRFFAVRPEGSVSTLKIQRTERGDSAVYLCASKALAGTTGELFFGEGSRLTVL.

This clone was counted once. The chain couples TRBV7-6 to TRBJ1-5, with 11 bases identical to TRBD1. J gave up 4 bases and V 5 bases, and 19 bases lay outside the gene matches. The CDR3 is 20 residues long. CDR1 is SGHVS, CDR2 FNYEAQ, per germline. Here the CDR3 DNA reads TGTGCCAGCAGCCCCAAGGGGGTGGGACAGGGGGGTAGTCGGAATCAGCCCCAGCATTTT. It translates to CASSPKGVGQGGSRNQPQHF.